The sequence of this T cell receptor (beta chain) was determined in a study of shared clonotypes between healthy human individuals. The donors, all of them Caucasian adults, lived in Nashville, Tennessee. The CDR3 contains 14 residues. V lost 5 bases, J lost 5 bases, and 17 bases lay in between. The germline CDR1 and CDR2 sequences are SGHRS and YFSETQ. Authors' methods: Owing to the provision of junction-only sequences devoid of quality scores by immunoSEQ, filtering differed. Generated by immunoSEQ multiplex PCR, the TCRdb table keeps only in-frame clones and is missing some. That table supplies the V and J calls and clone size; D and trimming were determined from the DNA. This sample yields about 2.4 million clones, of which roughly 93% are seen a single time; 0.35% to 0.45% belongs to the top ten.

This chain links TRBV5-1 with TRBJ2-7; D assignment may be TRBD1 or TRBD2 (5 bases each). Sequencing was done on a sample of naive CD4+ T cells from PBMCs. Sample subset: CD45RA+ positively selected. The clonotype comes from a man between 18 and 35 years old in good health. Some clones in this sample may be carry-over from other donors' samples. The chain's CDR3 is CASSPSGARDEQYF. The CDR3 region has the DNA TGCGCCAGCAGTCCATCCGGGGCTAGAGACGAGCAGTACTTC.